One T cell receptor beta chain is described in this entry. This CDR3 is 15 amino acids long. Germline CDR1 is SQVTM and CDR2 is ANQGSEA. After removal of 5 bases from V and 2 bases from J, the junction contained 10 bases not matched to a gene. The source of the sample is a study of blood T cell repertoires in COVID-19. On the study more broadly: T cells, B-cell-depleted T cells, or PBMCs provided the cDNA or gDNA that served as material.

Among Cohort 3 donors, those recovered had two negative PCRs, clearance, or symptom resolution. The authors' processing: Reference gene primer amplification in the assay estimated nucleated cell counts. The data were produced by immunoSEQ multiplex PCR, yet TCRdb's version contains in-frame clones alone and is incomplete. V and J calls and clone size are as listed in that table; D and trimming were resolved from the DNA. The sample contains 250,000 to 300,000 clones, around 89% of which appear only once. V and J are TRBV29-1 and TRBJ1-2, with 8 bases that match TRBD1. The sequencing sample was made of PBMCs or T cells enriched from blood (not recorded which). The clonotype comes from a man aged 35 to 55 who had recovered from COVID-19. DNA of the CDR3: TGCAGCGTTCAGGACAGGGTAGTGGAAAACTATGGCTACACCTTC. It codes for CSVQDRVVENYGYTF. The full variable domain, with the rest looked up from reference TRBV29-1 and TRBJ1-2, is SAVISQKPSRDICQRGTSLTIQCQVDSQVTMMFWYRQQPGQSLTLIATANQGSEATYESGFVIDKFPISRPNLTFSTLTVSNMSPEDSSIYLCSVQDRVVENYGYTFGSGTRLTVV.